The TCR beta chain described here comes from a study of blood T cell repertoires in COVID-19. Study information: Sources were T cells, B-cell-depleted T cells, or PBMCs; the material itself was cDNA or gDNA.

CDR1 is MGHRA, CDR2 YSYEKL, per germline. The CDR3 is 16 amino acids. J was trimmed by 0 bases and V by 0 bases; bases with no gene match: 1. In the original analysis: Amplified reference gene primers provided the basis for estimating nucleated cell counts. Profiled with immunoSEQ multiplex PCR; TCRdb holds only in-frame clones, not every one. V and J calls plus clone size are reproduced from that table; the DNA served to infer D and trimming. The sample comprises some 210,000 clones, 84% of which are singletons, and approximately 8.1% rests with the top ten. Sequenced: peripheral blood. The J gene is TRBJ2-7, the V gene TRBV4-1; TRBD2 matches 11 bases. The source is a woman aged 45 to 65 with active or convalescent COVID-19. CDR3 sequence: CASSQDLAGGSYEQYF. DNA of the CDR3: TGCGCCAGCAGCCAAGATCTAGCGGGAGGCTCCTACGAGCAGTACTTC.